The 28 T cell receptor beta chains below come from one sample, sequenced in a study of blood T cell repertoires in COVID-19. The data were produced by immunoSEQ multiplex PCR, yet TCRdb's version contains in-frame clones alone and is incomplete. The table shows roughly 200,000 clones, with roughly 84% occurring only once. The source material was peripheral blood. The receptors come from a woman aged 40 to 50 with COVID-19, enrolled during active disease.

This clone was counted a few times. The chain uses TRBV27 and TRBJ1-2; 8 nucleotides line up with TRBD1. This CDR3 contains 16 residues. Trimming cost V 5 bases and J 9 bases; bases outside gene matches: 17. CDR1 is MNHEY, CDR2 SMNVEV, per germline (reference sequence). CDR3 sequence: CASSPMRQGRSLSYTF. CDR3 nucleotides: TGTGCCAGCAGTCCGATGCGACAGGGGAGAAGTTTGAGCTACACCTTC.

The V and J genes are TRBV18 and TRBJ1-6; weak D call: TRBD1 (5 bases). The CDR3 consists of 12 residues. The germline V and J ends were trimmed by 7 bases and 8 bases, with 9 bases remaining between them. The germline CDR1 and CDR2 sequences are KGHSH and LQKENI. The CDR3 nucleotides are TGTGCCAGCTGGGGCCTTCATTCACCCCTCCACTTT. Translated, it gives CASWGLHSPLHF.

The chain recombines TRBV24-1 with TRBJ2-5; D unclear. Trimming took off 6 bases at V and 4 bases at J, with 14 bases between the two ends. From germline, CDR1 is KGHDR and CDR2 SFDVKD. CDR3 length equals 14 residues. The CDR3 sequence: CATSSTGQLETQYF. CDR3 DNA: TGTGCCACCAGTTCCACGGGTCAGTTAGAGACCCAGTACTTC.

The chain has TRBV2 and TRBJ2-1; TRBD2 agrees at 9 bases. Germline V gives CDR1 SNHLY, CDR2 FYNNEI. The CDR3 loop spans 16 amino acids. Unmatched junction bases numbered 5, after V lost 5 bases and J lost 0 bases. CDR3: CASSRLAVSSYNEQFF. In DNA, the CDR3 is TGTGCCAGCAGTCGACTAGCGGTCAGCTCCTACAATGAGCAGTTCTTC.

The genes are TRBV19 and TRBJ1-4; D might be TRBD1 (5 bases). V dropped 7 bases and J dropped 2 bases, with 11 bases sitting between them. Germline values: CDR1 LNHDA, CDR2 SQIVND (reference sequence). CDR3 length: 14 residues. CDR3 bases: TGTGCCAGTAATGGTGGGGCGACTAATGAAAAACTGTTTTTT. Its translation is CASNGGATNEKLFF.

This chain links TRBV6-4 with TRBJ1-5, with D perhaps TRBD1 (6 bases). The CDR3 is 16 residues long. V shed 5 bases and J shed 7 bases, with 21 bases lying between them. Germline values: CDR1 MRHNA, CDR2 SNTAGT. The CDR3 DNA follows: TGTGCCAGCAGTAGAGCTTACAGGGACGGGGGGCAGCCCCAGCATTTT. Translated, it gives CASSRAYRDGGQPQHF.

This chain uses TRBV6-5 with TRBJ1-1; D call uncertain. Germline V lookup: CDR1 MNHEY, CDR2 SVGAGI. The V and J ends lost 6 bases and 1 base respectively, with 12 bases between them. The CDR3 runs to 14 residues. The CDR3 DNA sequence: TGTGCCAGCAGCCTCCGGGTCCAGAACACTGAAGCTTTCTTT. Amino acids: CASSLRVQNTEAFF.

The J gene is TRBJ2-7, the V gene TRBV25-1; 8 bases fit TRBD1. Germline V gene sequence: CDR1 MGHDK, CDR2 SYGVNS. With V trimmed by 4 bases and J by 7 bases, 12 bases remained unmatched. This CDR3 has 15 amino acids. The CDR3 loop reads CASSASDRGSGEQYF. In DNA, the CDR3 is TGTGCCAGCAGTGCCTCAGACAGGGGCTCAGGGGAGCAGTACTTC.

The chain combines TRBV10-3 with TRBJ2-3, with TRBD2 matching over 11 bases. Germline V gene sequence: CDR1 ENHRY, CDR2 SYGVKD. The CDR3 is made up of 17 amino acids. The V gene end was trimmed by 6 bases and the J gene end by 2 bases; junction bases not matched to a gene: 10. CDR3 in amino acids: CAIRTRPLAGDTDTQYF. CDR3 DNA: TGTGCCATCAGGACGAGACCACTAGCGGGGGACACAGATACGCAGTATTTT.

The gene calls are TRBV9 and TRBJ1-1; the match to TRBD1 covers 10 bases. There are 15 residues in the CDR3. Germline V gene sequence: CDR1 SGDLS, CDR2 YYNGEE. Losses at the gene ends were 0 bases for V and 5 bases for J; bases not matched to a gene: 4. The CDR3: CASSVAGQGSTEAFF. Here the CDR3 DNA reads TGTGCCAGCAGCGTAGCGGGACAGGGGAGTACTGAAGCTTTCTTT.

The chain is built from TRBV27 and TRBJ1-5, with D uncertain. V was cut by 7 bases and J by 9 bases, with 25 bases left in between. Germline CDR1 MNHEY, CDR2 SMNVEV (reference sequence). The CDR3 totals 16 residues. CDR3 bases: TGTGCCAGCATGCGAAGTGCAGGCCGAAACGGGAGGCCCCAGCATTTT. Amino acid sequence: CASMRSAGRNGRPQHF.

The CDR3 is CASSLGGGWGLEAFF. The CDR3, as DNA: TGTGCCAGCAGCTTAGGAGGGGGATGGGGCCTTGAAGCTTTCTTT. The chain links TRBV7-9 to TRBJ1-1, with D possibly matching TRBD1 (6 bases). The CDR3 runs 15 residues. Germline V gene sequence: CDR1 SEHNR, CDR2 FQNEAQ (reference sequence). Deletions cut 1 base from V and 7 bases from J, with 16 bases between.

The chain couples TRBV6-5 to TRBJ1-2, with 9 bases matching TRBD1. CDR1 MNHEY and CDR2 SVGAGI come from the germline V gene. The CDR3 extends over 15 amino acids. V lost 6 bases to trimming and J lost 1 base; unmatched junction nucleotides: 6. DNA for the CDR3: TGTGCCAGCAGGCCGGGACAGGGTGGTAACTATGGCTACACCTTC. It translates to CASRPGQGGNYGYTF.

The chain combines TRBV6-5 with TRBJ2-3; D ambiguous. The germline V and J ends were trimmed by 2 bases and 6 bases, with 18 bases remaining between them. Germline-derived CDR1 and CDR2 are MNHEY and SVGAGI. This CDR3 spans 16 amino acids. The DNA of the CDR3 is TGTGCCAGCAGTTACGATTACGGAAGGTCCGGGGATACGCAGTATTTT. Its translation is CASSYDYGRSGDTQYF.

The chain carries TRBV20-1 and TRBJ2-2; 13 positions match TRBD2. V lost 3 bases, J lost 0 bases, and 4 bases stayed unmatched. The length of the CDR3 is 17 residues. CDR1 and CDR2 (germline): DFQATT, SNEGSKA (reference sequence). The CDR3 nucleotides read TGCAGTGCTAGTCCGACTAGCGGGAGGCCGAACACCGGGGAGCTGTTTTTT. As protein: CSASPTSGRPNTGELFF.

The V and J genes are TRBV7-8 and TRBJ2-2, with 8 nucleotides matching TRBD1. The CDR3 sequence is 15 residues long. Germline V CDR1 and CDR2: SGHVS, FQNEAQ. Trimming took 6 bases from V and 4 from J; bases not matched to a gene: 7. CDR3 coding DNA: TGTGCCAGCAGTTCCAGGGGGCGAGGCACCGGGGAGCTGTTTTTT. This translates into CASSSRGRGTGELFF.

V is TRBV9 and J is TRBJ1-5; maybe TRBD1 (5 bases). CDR3 size: 15 residues. Trimming cost V 4 bases and J 5 bases, with 16 bases left between them. Per germline, CDR1 SGDLS and CDR2 YYNGEE. The CDR3 spells CASSPYAGRDQPQHF. As DNA, the CDR3 is TGTGCCAGCAGCCCATACGCGGGGCGAGATCAGCCCCAGCATTTT. Full variable domain (rest looked up from reference TRBV9 and TRBJ1-5): DSGVTQTPKHLITATGQRVTLRCSPRSGDLSVYWYQQSLDQGLQFLIQYYNGEERAKGNILERFSAQQFPDLHSELNLSSLELGDSALYFCASSPYAGRDQPQHFGDGTRLSIL.

This clone appeared a few times. This rearrangement joins TRBV6-2 or TRBV6-3 to TRBJ2-5; 11 bases line up with TRBD2. In germline, CDR1 is MNHEY, CDR2 SVGEGT. The CDR3 extends over 15 amino acids. Germline trimming cut 3 bases from V and 5 bases from J; bases unmatched to any gene: 5. The CDR3 here is CASSYFSGGAETQYF. In DNA form, the CDR3 reads TGTGCCAGCAGTTATTTTAGCGGGGGGGCGGAGACCCAGTACTTC.

The chain employs TRBV28 and TRBJ2-7, with TRBD2 matching 8 bases. CDR3 size: 12 residues. V lost 8 bases and J lost 6; bases outside the gene matches: 6. Germline loops: CDR1 MDHEN, CDR2 SYDVKM. CDR3 region: CASQGLAIEQYF. Here the CDR3 DNA reads TGTGCCAGCCAAGGACTAGCCATCGAGCAGTACTTC.

The V call is TRBV5-1, the J call TRBJ2-7; possibly TRBD2 for D (6 bases). Germline loops: CDR1 SGHRS, CDR2 YFSETQ. The CDR3 covers 18 residues. Trimming removed 0 bases from V and 5 bases from J, with 24 bases in between. This CDR3 is CASSLAAPGLQGLDEQYF. The CDR3 bases are TGCGCCAGCAGCTTGGCCGCGCCGGGACTTCAGGGATTGGACGAGCAGTACTTC. Complete variable domain (other parts from reference TRBV5-1 and TRBJ2-7): KAGVTQTPRYLIKTRGQQVTLSCSPISGHRSVSWYQQTPGQGLQFLFEYFSETQRNKGNFPGRFSGRQFSNSRSEMNVSTLELGDSALYLCASSLAAPGLQGLDEQYFGPGTRLTVT.

The rearrangement joins TRBV5-5 to TRBJ1-1; D is unclear. The CDR3 spans 14 residues. Germline V gene data show CDR1 as SGHKS and CDR2 as YYEKEE (reference sequence). V was cut by 3 bases and J by 7 bases, with 16 bases left in between. The CDR3 spells CASSSLTAADEAFF. The DNA of the CDR3 is TGTGCCAGCAGCTCCCTAACAGCGGCCGATGAAGCTTTCTTT.

The chain employs TRBV6-1 and TRBJ1-4; no firm D call. Trimming shortened V by 0 bases and J by 12 bases, and 17 bases separated the two germline ends. This CDR3 is 15 amino acids long. CDR1 MNHNS and CDR2 SASEGT come from the germline V gene. CDR3 bases: TGTGCCAGCAGTGAAGCGGGAGGAGGTCGTCGACAACTGTTTTTT. Translated: CASSEAGGGRRQLFF.

Here the CDR3 DNA reads TGTGCCAGCAGCCGAATGCGGACAGGGTTAGTCTATGGCTACACCTTC. Protein sequence: CASSRMRTGLVYGYTF. V gene TRBV11-2 combines with J gene TRBJ1-2; 8 nucleotides agree with TRBD1. The CDR3 consists of 16 residues. Germline lookup yields CDR1 SGHAT and CDR2 FQNNGV. J was trimmed by 4 bases and V by 5 bases; bases with no gene match: 12. Full variable domain (remainder filled in from reference TRBV11-2 and TRBJ1-2): EAGVAQSPRYKIIEKRQSVAFWCNPISGHATLYWYQQILGQGPKLLIQFQNNGVVDDSQLPKDRFSAERLKGVDSTLKIQPAKLEDSAVYLCASSRMRTGLVYGYTFGSGTRLTVV.

The chain joins TRBV28 to TRBJ1-1; 8 bases map to TRBD1. The J segment lost 5 bases and the V segment lost 2 bases, leaving 4 bases of the junction unmatched. The CDR3 covers 14 residues. The V gene's germline CDR1 is MDHEN and CDR2 SYDVKM. CDR3 sequence: CASSLRQGKTEAFF. In DNA, the CDR3 is TGTGCCAGCAGTTTAAGACAGGGGAAGACTGAAGCTTTCTTT. Based on the CDR3 plus reference TRBV28 and TRBJ1-1, the full variable domain is DVKVTQSSRYLVKRTGEKVFLECVQDMDHENMFWYRQDPGLGLRLIYFSYDVKMKEKGDIPEGYSVSREKKERFSLILESASTNQTSMYLCASSLRQGKTEAFFGQGTRLTVV.

In this sample, this clone turned up a few times. The genes are TRBV3-1 (or the pseudogene TRBV3-2) and TRBJ1-6; no clear D gene. V lost 1 base and J lost 5, with 6 bases in between. Looked up from germline, CDR1 is LGHDT and CDR2 is YNNKEL (reference sequence). There are 14 residues in the CDR3. CDR3 nucleotide sequence: TGTGCCAGCAGCCAAGTCCAGGATAATTCACCCCTCCACTTT. Translating it yields CASSQVQDNSPLHF.

The rearrangement links TRBV3-1 (or the pseudogene TRBV3-2) to TRBJ2-7; D is perhaps TRBD2 (6 bases). CDR3 length: 15 residues. Germline-derived CDR1 and CDR2 are LGHDT and YNNKEL (reference sequence). The V gene lost 3 bases and the J gene lost 2 bases, with 14 bases spanning the gap. The CDR3 coding sequence is TGTGCCAGCAGCCAGTATAGCGGTGGGACCTACGAGCAGTACTTC. It specifies CASSQYSGGTYEQYF.

This clone was counted a single time. The genes are TRBV5-1 and TRBJ1-2; D may be TRBD1 (6 bases). V lost 3 bases to trimming and J lost 8 bases, with 11 bases between them. The CDR3 runs 12 residues. Germline V gene data show CDR1 as SGHRS and CDR2 as YFSETQ. The CDR3 DNA sequence: TGCGCCAGCAGCTCTCAAGGGGGAGGCTACACCTTC. It encodes CASSSQGGGYTF.

The rearrangement links TRBV7-2 to TRBJ2-3; 8 nucleotides agree with TRBD2. Per germline, CDR1 SGHTA and CDR2 FQGNSA. The CDR3 is made up of 17 amino acids. The V and J ends lost 2 bases and 3 bases, in that order; junction bases with no gene match: 10. This CDR3 is CASSLFAGGGMTDTQYF. The CDR3 coding sequence is TGTGCCAGCAGCTTATTCGCGGGGGGTGGGATGACAGATACGCAGTATTTT.